These 9 T cell receptor beta chains were sequenced from one sample in a study of shared clonotypes between healthy human individuals. The data were produced by immunoSEQ multiplex PCR, yet TCRdb's version contains in-frame clones alone and is incomplete. Among millions of clones listed, roughly 94% were seen once. The sequenced sample was naive CD4+ T cells sorted from blood. Subset noted: CD45RA+ positively selected. Source of these receptors: a man between 18 and 29 years old in good health.

This sequence joins TRBV18 and TRBJ1-5; 9 bases are shared with TRBD1. CDR1 and CDR2 (germline): KGHSH, LQKENI. CDR3 length: 15 residues. V lost 2 bases to trimming and J lost 7 bases; unmatched junction nucleotides: 6. CDR3 bases: TGTGCCAGCTCACCATTCACAGGGGGCTTGCAGCCCCAGCATTTT. It translates to CASSPFTGGLQPQHF.

The CDR3 loop is CASSPGTANLPYEQYF. The CDR3 nucleotides are TGTGCCAGCTCACCCGGAACCGCGAATCTACCCTACGAGCAGTACTTC. The chain combines TRBV18 with TRBJ2-7, with D hard to call. This CDR3 contains 16 residues. V was trimmed by 3 bases and J by 2 bases, leaving 17 bases between them. CDR1 is KGHSH, CDR2 LQKENI, per germline.

The chain joins TRBV5-4 to TRBJ1-2; maybe TRBD1 (5 bases). This CDR3 has 13 amino acids. Germline CDR1 reads SGHNT; CDR2 reads YYREEE (reference sequence). V lost 1 base and J lost 5, with 9 bases in between. As DNA, the CDR3 is TGTGCCAGCAGCTTGAGCGGGGGATATGGCTACACCTTC. As protein: CASSLSGGYGYTF.

The gene calls are TRBV4-1 and TRBJ2-5; 11 bases are a match to TRBD2. The germline V gene encodes CDR1 MGHRA and CDR2 YSYEKL. The CDR3 is made up of 16 amino acids. Losses at the gene ends were 8 bases for V and 3 bases for J; bases not matched to a gene: 11. This CDR3 is CASARGLAGGKETQYF. In DNA form, the CDR3 reads TGCGCCAGCGCTAGGGGATTAGCGGGAGGGAAAGAGACCCAGTACTTC.

V gene TRBV5-8 combines with J gene TRBJ2-5; TRBD1 aligns across 7 bases. Trimming cost V 5 bases and J 3 bases; bases outside gene matches: 13. This CDR3 contains 16 residues. Germline values: CDR1 SGHTS, CDR2 YDEGEE. The CDR3 reads CASRDPGQTLKETQYF. The CDR3 nucleotides read TGTGCCAGCAGGGACCCGGGACAGACCCTTAAAGAGACCCAGTACTTC.

Comment on this clone: Other DNA sequences in this specimen translate into the identical CDR3. J is TRBJ2-3 and V is TRBV9; 13 nucleotides align to TRBD2. The CDR3 is made up of 16 amino acids. Germline V gene sequence: CDR1 SGDLS, CDR2 YYNGEE. The V segment lost 2 bases and the J segment 5 bases; nucleotides outside the gene matches: 5. CDR3 residues: CASSVALAGGRDTQYF. The CDR3 DNA reads TGTGCCAGCAGCGTTGCACTAGCGGGGGGGCGAGATACGCAGTATTTT.

The chain uses TRBV19 and TRBJ2-7; 10 nucleotides agree with TRBD1. This CDR3 contains 14 residues. Trimming at V came to 5 bases and at J to 4 bases, leaving 5 bases not matched to a gene. Germline CDR1 reads LNHDA; CDR2 reads SQIVND (reference sequence). The CDR3 sequence is CASSAPGQGYEQYF. CDR3 in DNA: TGTGCCAGTAGTGCTCCGGGACAGGGGTACGAGCAGTACTTC.

This sequence joins TRBV6-6 and TRBJ1-2, with a tentative D call TRBD1 (5 bases). Germline CDR1 and CDR2: MNHNY and SVGAGI (reference sequence). Trimming shortened V by 0 bases and J by 0 bases, and 8 bases separated the two germline ends. The CDR3 extends over 15 amino acids. The CDR3 loop reads CASSYSGTTNYGYTF. In DNA, the CDR3 is TGTGCCAGCAGTTACTCCGGGACGACTAACTATGGCTACACCTTC.

The chain links TRBV2 to TRBJ1-5; the D gene is possibly TRBD1 (5 bases). The CDR3 totals 14 residues. Trimming took off 7 bases at V and 6 bases at J, with 16 bases between the two ends. Germline V gives CDR1 SNHLY, CDR2 FYNNEI. CDR3: CASIPDILSQPQHF. As DNA, the CDR3 is TGTGCCAGCATTCCGGACATTCTCTCTCAGCCCCAGCATTTT.